The next 27 T cell receptor beta chains were all read from a single sample in a study of monozygotic twins with inflammatory bowel disease. TCRdb reanalyzed the 5' RACE reads and collapses them to one entry per CDR3 protein, without DNA. Found here are 400,000 to 500,000 distinct CDR3 sequences; the top ten clones hold 2.4%. The sequencing sample was made of blood. These receptors were collected from a human donor with ulcerative colitis or Crohn's disease, or a healthy co-twin of an affected twin (not recorded which).

The chain is built from TRBV27 and TRBJ1-1; TCRdb designates TRBD1, a call that cannot be tested without DNA. This CDR3 has 15 amino acids. Germline V gene lookup returns CDR1 MNHEY and CDR2 SMNVEV (reference sequence). The CDR3 here is CASSSPGAMNTEAFF.

The chain is built from TRBV5-4 and TRBJ1-6; TCRdb's D call of TRBD1 is untestable without DNA. The CDR3 length is 16 residues. CDR1 SGHNT and CDR2 YYREEE come from the germline V gene (reference sequence). CDR3 sequence reads: CASSLFQGAGNSPLHF.

The chain joins TRBV5-8 to TRBJ1-2. Germline V gene data show CDR1 as SGHTS and CDR2 as YDEGEE. The CDR3 length is 13 residues. The CDR3: CASSGRGNYGYTF.

This sequence joins TRBV7-8 and TRBJ2-2. The CDR3 is 15 residues long. Germline CDR1 is SGHVS and CDR2 is FQNEAQ. CDR3 in amino acids: CASGYRGVATGELFF.

The V and J genes are TRBV7-9 and TRBJ2-1. This CDR3 comprises 14 residues. CDR1 is SEHNR and CDR2 is FQNEAQ in the germline V gene (reference sequence). The CDR3 spells CASSLGGLNNEQFF.

The CDR3 spells CAITPGTGSAGELFF. V gene TRBV10-3 combines with J gene TRBJ2-2; TCRdb lists TRBD1, though no DNA is available to test this call. The CDR3 has 15 residues. In germline, CDR1 is ENHRY, CDR2 SYGVKD.

The genes are TRBV5-1 and TRBJ2-7; the TCRdb call, TRBD1, lacks DNA for checking. CDR1 is SGHRS, CDR2 YFSETQ, per germline. The CDR3 sequence is 15 residues long. The CDR3 loop is CASSLAGTGTYKQYF.

The chain combines TRBV7-2 with TRBJ1-5; TCRdb lists TRBD1, though no DNA is available to test this call. The CDR3 is 16 residues long. Germline assignment: CDR1 SGHTA and CDR2 FQGNSA. CDR3 residues: CASSLVSAWSNQPQHF.

The V and J genes are TRBV14 and TRBJ1-1; lacking DNA, the TRBD1 call made by TCRdb goes unchecked. The germline CDR1 and CDR2 sequences are SGHDN and FVKESK. There are 15 residues in the CDR3. CDR3 protein: CASSQTGTKVIEAFF.

The chain uses TRBV5-1 and TRBJ2-7; the TRBD2 assignment by TCRdb is unverifiable without DNA. The CDR3 is made up of 13 amino acids. Germline V lookup: CDR1 SGHRS, CDR2 YFSETQ. CDR3 residues: CASSLTSGSEQYF.

V usage is TRBV14 and J usage is TRBJ1-1; checking the TCRdb D call of TRBD1 is not possible without DNA. The CDR3 length is 14 residues. CDR1 and CDR2 (germline): SGHDN, FVKESK. This chain's CDR3 is CASRSLDRGTEAFF.

V is TRBV15 and J is TRBJ2-7; the D call from TCRdb, TRBD1, cannot be confirmed without DNA. The germline V gene encodes CDR1 LNHNV and CDR2 YYDKDF (reference sequence). There are 16 residues in the CDR3. The CDR3 loop reads CATSRRSDGVLNEQYF.

The genes are TRBV20-1 and TRBJ1-6; TCRdb proposes TRBD1, but this gene call is untestable without DNA. Germline CDR1 reads DFQATT; CDR2 reads SNEGSKA (reference sequence). The CDR3 is made up of 14 amino acids. This chain's CDR3 is CSARSGTENSPLHF.

The chain is built from TRBV11-2 and TRBJ2-5; the TCRdb call, TRBD2, lacks DNA for checking. Germline-derived CDR1 and CDR2 are SGHAT and FQNNGV. The CDR3 spans 18 residues. CDR3: CASSSLNQGTLLQETQYF. The entire variable domain, with the rest obtained from reference TRBV11-2 and TRBJ2-5, is as follows: EAGVAQSPRYKIIEKRQSVAFWCNPISGHATLYWYQQILGQGPKLLIQFQNNGVVDDSQLPKDRFSAERLKGVDSTLKIQPAKLEDSAVYLCASSSLNQGTLLQETQYFGPGTRLLVL.

This rearrangement joins TRBV5-4 to TRBJ1-1; the TRBD1 assignment by TCRdb is unverifiable without DNA. Germline CDR1 SGHNT, CDR2 YYREEE (reference sequence). The CDR3 has 14 amino acids. The CDR3 here is CASSLRGPGTEAFF.

The chain couples TRBV20-1 to TRBJ1-1. Germline values: CDR1 DFQATT, CDR2 SNEGSKA (reference sequence). The CDR3 has 15 amino acids. CDR3: CSAPTSDSPRTEAFF.

The chain recombines TRBV12-3 or TRBV12-4 with TRBJ2-7. The CDR3 is 14 residues long. CDR3 amino acids: CASRLSYATYEQYF.

This chain uses TRBV12-3 or TRBV12-4 with TRBJ1-2; TCRdb gives TRBD1 as the D gene, but with no DNA this cannot be confirmed. The CDR3 runs 12 residues. CDR3 residues: CASSLQGYGYTF.

This rearrangement joins TRBV3-1 to TRBJ2-5; TCRdb lists TRBD2, though no DNA is available to test this call. Germline V gene data show CDR1 as LGHDT and CDR2 as YNNKEL (reference sequence). There are 14 residues in the CDR3. CDR3: CASSLTSDQETQYF.

The chain is built from TRBV6-2 or TRBV6-3 and TRBJ2-7; TCRdb names TRBD2, which stays unverified in the absence of DNA. Germline loops: CDR1 MNHEY, CDR2 SVGEGT. The CDR3 is 17 residues long. The CDR3 sequence is CASSYSRTSGSAYEQYF.

The chain joins TRBV3-1 to TRBJ1-2; TCRdb's D call, TRBD1, is unchecked because there is no DNA. The V gene's germline CDR1 is LGHDT and CDR2 YNNKEL (reference sequence). This CDR3 has 14 amino acids. CDR3 in amino acids: CASSPILDNGGYTF.

This sequence joins TRBV7-3 and TRBJ2-3; TCRdb names TRBD1, which stays unverified in the absence of DNA. Germline V gene sequence: CDR1 SGHTA, CDR2 FQGTGA. This CDR3 is 16 amino acids long. The CDR3: CASSPLGRSNTDTQYF. The entire variable domain, with the rest obtained from reference TRBV7-3 and TRBJ2-3, is as follows: GAGVSQTPSNKVTEKGKYVELRCDPISGHTALYWYRQSLGQGPEFLIYFQGTGAADDSGLPNDRFFAVRPEGSVSTLKIQRTERGDSAVYLCASSPLGRSNTDTQYFGPGTRLTVL.

This chain links TRBV12-3 or TRBV12-4 with TRBJ2-5; TCRdb names TRBD2, which stays unverified in the absence of DNA. The CDR3 has 13 amino acids. The CDR3 reads CASSRRGQETQYF.

The J gene is TRBJ2-7, the V gene TRBV4-1; TCRdb's D call, TRBD2, is unchecked because there is no DNA. Per the germline V gene, CDR1 is MGHRA and CDR2 is YSYEKL. The CDR3 totals 16 residues. The CDR3 is CASSPREGQGGSEQYF.

The V and J genes are TRBV11-2 and TRBJ2-1; the D call from TCRdb, TRBD1, cannot be confirmed without DNA. The CDR3 has 17 residues. From germline, CDR1 is SGHAT and CDR2 FQNNGV. The CDR3 spells CASSPLPTGGFYNEQFF.

The chain links TRBV28 to TRBJ1-2. Germline CDR1 and CDR2: MDHEN and SYDVKM. The CDR3 sequence is 14 residues long. This CDR3 reads CASRSPTGLYGYTF.

The chain carries TRBV11-2 and TRBJ2-7; TCRdb designates TRBD2, a call that cannot be tested without DNA. The germline gives CDR1 SGHAT, CDR2 FQNNGV. CDR3 length: 14 residues. CDR3 sequence: CASSLSSGSYEQYF.